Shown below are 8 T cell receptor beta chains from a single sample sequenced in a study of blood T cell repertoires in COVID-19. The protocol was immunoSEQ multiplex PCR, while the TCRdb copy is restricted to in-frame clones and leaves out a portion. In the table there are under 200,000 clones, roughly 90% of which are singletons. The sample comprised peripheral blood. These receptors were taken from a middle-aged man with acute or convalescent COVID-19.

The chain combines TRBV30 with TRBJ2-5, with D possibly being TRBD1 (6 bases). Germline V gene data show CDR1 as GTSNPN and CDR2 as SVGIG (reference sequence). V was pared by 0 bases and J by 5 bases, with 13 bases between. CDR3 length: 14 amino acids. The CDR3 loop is CAWSVSGARETQYF. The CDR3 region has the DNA TGTGCCTGGAGTGTGTCAGGGGCGAGGGAGACCCAGTACTTC.

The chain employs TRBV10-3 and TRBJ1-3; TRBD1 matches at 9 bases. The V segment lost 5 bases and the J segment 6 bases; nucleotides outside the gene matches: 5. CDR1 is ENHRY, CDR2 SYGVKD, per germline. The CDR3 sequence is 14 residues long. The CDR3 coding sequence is TGTGCCATCAGTACGGGACAGGGACAAAACACCATATATTTT. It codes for CAISTGQGQNTIYF.

CDR3 DNA sequence: TGCGCCAGCAGCCAAGATGGACTCCCGGGCGGGGAGCTGTTTTTT. Translating it yields CASSQDGLPGGELFF. The chain links TRBV4-3 to TRBJ2-2; D may be TRBD2 (5 bases). Between the trimmed V and J ends, which lost 0 bases and 7 bases, there was a span of 12 bases. Germline assignment: CDR1 LGHNA and CDR2 YSLEER. The CDR3 totals 15 residues.

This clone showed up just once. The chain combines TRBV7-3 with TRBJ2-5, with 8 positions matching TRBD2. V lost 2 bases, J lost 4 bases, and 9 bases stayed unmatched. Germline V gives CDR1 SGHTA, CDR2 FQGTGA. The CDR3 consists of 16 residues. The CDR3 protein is CASSLGLAGGAETQYF. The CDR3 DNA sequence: TGTGCCAGCAGCTTAGGGCTAGCGGGTGGGGCAGAGACCCAGTACTTC.

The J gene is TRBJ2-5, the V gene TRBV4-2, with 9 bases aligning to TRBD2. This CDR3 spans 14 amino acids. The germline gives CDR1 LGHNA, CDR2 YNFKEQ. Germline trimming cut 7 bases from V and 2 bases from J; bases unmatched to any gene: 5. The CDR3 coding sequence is TGTGCCAGCAAGCTAGCGGGGATACAAGAGACCCAGTACTTC. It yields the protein CASKLAGIQETQYF.

CDR3 DNA sequence: TGCGCCAGCAGCTCCGGACAGGCCACTAGCACAGATACGCAGTATTTT. This sequence encodes CASSSGQATSTDTQYF. V and J are TRBV5-1 and TRBJ2-3, with 7 bases that match TRBD1. Per the germline V gene, CDR1 is SGHRS and CDR2 is YFSETQ. The CDR3 is made up of 16 amino acids. V dropped 3 bases and J dropped 0; count of bases not matched to a gene: 7.

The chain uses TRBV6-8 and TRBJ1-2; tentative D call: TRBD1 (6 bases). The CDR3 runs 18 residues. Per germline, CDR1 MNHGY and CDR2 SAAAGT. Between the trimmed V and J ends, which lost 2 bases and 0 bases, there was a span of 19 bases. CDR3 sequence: CASSYPRGREGANYGYTF. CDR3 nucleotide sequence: TGTGCCAGCAGTTACCCCAGGGGAAGGGAAGGAGCTAACTATGGCTACACCTTC.

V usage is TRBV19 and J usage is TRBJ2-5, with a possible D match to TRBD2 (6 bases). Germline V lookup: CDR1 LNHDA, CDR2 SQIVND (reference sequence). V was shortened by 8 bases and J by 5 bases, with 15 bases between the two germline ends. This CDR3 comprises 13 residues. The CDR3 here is CASAEGAEETQYF. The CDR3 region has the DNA TGTGCCAGTGCGGAGGGTGCGGAGGAGACCCAGTACTTC.